A selection of T cell receptor beta chains follows, all from one sample in a study of blood T cell repertoires in COVID-19. The table came from immunoSEQ multiplex PCR; TCRdb's copy has only in-frame clones and leaves some out. In the table there are over 200,000 clones, around 90% of which are singletons. The source material was peripheral blood. These receptors all come from a man aged 55 to 70 who had recovered from COVID-19. Both conserved end residues are trimmed from each CDR3.

j_call v_call cdr3_aa
TRBJ1-4 TRBV10-2 ASSPRGRPEKLF
TRBJ1-1 TRBV19 ASTLSGGTERAF
TRBJ2-2 TRBV18 ASSPRGRGSAGELF
TRBJ2-5 TRBV30 AWRGTGIVETQY
TRBJ2-2 TRBV24-1 ATSDPSGRSPGELF
TRBJ1-1 TRBV29-1 SVDRQNTEAF
TRBJ2-7 TRBV28 ASTRWGQGYEQY
TRBJ2-7 TRBV9 ASSVESTGVDRFREQY
TRBJ2-5 TRBV13 ASVPRLVGASGRETQY
TRBJ2-7 TRBV2 ASIRTSPFYEQY
TRBJ2-5 TRBV5-1 ASGTGSSETQY
TRBJ2-3 TRBV7-2 ASSLGTSGGTDTQY
TRBJ1-2 TRBV7-2 ASSFGLNYGYT
TRBJ1-4 TRBV6-5 ASSYSGQTEKLF
TRBJ2-3 TRBV28 ASSFPAGLRTDTQY
TRBJ2-4 TRBV10-3 AISEFPGDIQY
TRBJ2-6 TRBV7-8 ASSLRGSGANVLT
TRBJ2-7 TRBV7-2 ASSLGRGSYEQY
TRBJ2-2 TRBV19 ASSTATGLTGELF
TRBJ2-7 TRBV5-8 ASSFRQSYDEQY
TRBJ2-5 TRBV6-5 ASRASGQETQY
TRBJ2-2 TRBV5-8 ASSRRGTGELF
TRBJ2-3 TRBV2 ASSAGGQGDTQY
TRBJ1-4 TRBV4-1 ASSPTDGRNEKLF
TRBJ1-4 TRBV18 ASSPDIPRGEKLF
TRBJ2-4 TRBV28 ASSSQALAKNIQY
TRBJ2-5 TRBV30 AWSAGQGTETQY
TRBJ1-6 TRBV7-2 ASSDRDRGSTPLH